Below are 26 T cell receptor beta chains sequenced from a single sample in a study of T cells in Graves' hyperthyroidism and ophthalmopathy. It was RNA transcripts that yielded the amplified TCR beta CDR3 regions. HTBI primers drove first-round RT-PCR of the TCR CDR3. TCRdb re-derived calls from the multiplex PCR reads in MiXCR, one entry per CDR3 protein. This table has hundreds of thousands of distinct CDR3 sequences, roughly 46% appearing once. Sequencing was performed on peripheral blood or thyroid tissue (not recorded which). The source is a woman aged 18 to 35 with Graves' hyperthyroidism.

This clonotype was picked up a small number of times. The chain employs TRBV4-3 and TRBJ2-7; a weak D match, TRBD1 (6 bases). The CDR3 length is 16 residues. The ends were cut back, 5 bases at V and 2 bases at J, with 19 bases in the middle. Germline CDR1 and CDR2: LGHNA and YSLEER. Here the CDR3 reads CASSFDGQRPTYEQYF. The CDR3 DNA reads TGCGCCAGCAGCTTCGACGGACAGCGACCCACCTACGAGCAGTACTTC.

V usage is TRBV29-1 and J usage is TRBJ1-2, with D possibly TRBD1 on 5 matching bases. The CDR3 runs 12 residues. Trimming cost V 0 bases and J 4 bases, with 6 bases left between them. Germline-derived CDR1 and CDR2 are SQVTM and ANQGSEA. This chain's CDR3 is CSVEEGPYGYTF. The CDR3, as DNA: TGCAGCGTTGAAGAGGGACCCTATGGCTACACCTTC.

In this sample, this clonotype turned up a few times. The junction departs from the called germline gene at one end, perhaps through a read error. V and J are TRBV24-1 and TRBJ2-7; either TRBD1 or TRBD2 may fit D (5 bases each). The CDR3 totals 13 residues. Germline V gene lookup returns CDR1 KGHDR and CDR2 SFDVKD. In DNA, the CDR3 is TGTGCCAGCAGTTTATTTGGGACCCACGAGCAGTACTTC. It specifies CASSLFGTHEQYF.

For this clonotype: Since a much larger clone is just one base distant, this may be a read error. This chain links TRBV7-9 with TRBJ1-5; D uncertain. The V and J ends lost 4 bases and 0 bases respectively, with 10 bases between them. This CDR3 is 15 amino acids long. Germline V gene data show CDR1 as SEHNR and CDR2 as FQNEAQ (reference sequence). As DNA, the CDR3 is TGTGCCAGCAGCTGGCCTAATGATAGCAATCAGCCCCAGCATTTT. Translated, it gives CASSWPNDSNQPQHF.

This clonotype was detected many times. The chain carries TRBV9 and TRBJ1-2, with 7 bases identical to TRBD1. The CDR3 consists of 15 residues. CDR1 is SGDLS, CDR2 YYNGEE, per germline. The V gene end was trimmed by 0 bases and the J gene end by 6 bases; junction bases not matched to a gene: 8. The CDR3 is CASSVEVDRADGYTF. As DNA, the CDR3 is TGTGCCAGCAGCGTAGAGGTCGACAGGGCGGATGGCTACACCTTC. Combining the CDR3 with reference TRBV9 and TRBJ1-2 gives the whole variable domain DSGVTQTPKHLITATGQRVTLRCSPRSGDLSVYWYQQSLDQGLQFLIQYYNGEERAKGNILERFSAQQFPDLHSELNLSSLELGDSALYFCASSVEVDRADGYTFGSGTRLTVV.

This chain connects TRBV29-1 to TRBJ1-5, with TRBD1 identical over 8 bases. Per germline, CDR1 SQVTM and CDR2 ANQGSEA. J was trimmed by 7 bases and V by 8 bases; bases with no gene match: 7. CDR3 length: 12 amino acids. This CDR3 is CSILTGDQPQHF. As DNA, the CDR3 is TGCAGCATCCTGACAGGGGACCAGCCCCAGCATTTT.

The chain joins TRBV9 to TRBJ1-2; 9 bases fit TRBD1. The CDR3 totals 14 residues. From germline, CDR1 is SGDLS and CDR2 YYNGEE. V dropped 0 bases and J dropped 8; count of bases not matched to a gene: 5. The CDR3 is CASSVDNRGQGYTF. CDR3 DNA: TGTGCCAGCAGCGTAGATAACAGGGGGCAAGGCTACACCTTC.

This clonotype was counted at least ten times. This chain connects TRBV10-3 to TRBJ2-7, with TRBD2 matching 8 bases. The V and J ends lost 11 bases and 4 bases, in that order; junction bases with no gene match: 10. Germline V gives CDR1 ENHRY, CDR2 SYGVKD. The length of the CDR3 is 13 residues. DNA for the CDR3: TGTGCCTCTAACGGGAGGGGGTCGTACGAGCAGTACTTC. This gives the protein CASNGRGSYEQYF.

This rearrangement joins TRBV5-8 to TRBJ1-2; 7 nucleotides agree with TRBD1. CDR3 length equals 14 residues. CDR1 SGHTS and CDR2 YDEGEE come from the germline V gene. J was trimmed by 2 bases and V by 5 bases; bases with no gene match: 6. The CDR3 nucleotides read TGTGCCAGCAGTTCCGGGACAGACAACTATGGCTACACCTTC. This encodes CASSSGTDNYGYTF.

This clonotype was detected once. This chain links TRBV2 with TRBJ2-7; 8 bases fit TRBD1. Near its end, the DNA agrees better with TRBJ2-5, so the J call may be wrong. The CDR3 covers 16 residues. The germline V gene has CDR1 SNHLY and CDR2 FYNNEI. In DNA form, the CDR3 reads TGTGCCAGCAGTGAAGTATTCGCAGGGGGCGGGGAGACCCAGTACTTC. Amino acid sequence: CASSEVFAGGGETQYF.

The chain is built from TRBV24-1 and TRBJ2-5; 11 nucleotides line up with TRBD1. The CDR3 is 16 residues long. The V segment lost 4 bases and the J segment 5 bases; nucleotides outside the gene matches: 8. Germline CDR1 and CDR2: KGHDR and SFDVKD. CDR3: CATSDPGQGAGETQYF. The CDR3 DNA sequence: TGTGCCACCAGTGACCCTGGACAGGGGGCCGGGGAGACCCAGTACTTC.

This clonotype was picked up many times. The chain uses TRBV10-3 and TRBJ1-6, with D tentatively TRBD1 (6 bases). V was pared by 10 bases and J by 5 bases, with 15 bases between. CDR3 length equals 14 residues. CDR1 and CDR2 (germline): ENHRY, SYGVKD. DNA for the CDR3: TGTGCCAGCGCAGAGGGGGGCGATAATTCACCCCTCCACTTT. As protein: CASAEGGDNSPLHF.

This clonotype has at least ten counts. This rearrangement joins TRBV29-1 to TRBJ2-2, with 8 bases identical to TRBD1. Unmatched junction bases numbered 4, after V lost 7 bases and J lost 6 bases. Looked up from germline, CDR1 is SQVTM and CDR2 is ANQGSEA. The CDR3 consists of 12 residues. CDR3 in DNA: TGCAGCGCGACAGGGGAGGCCGGGGAGCTGTTTTTT. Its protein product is CSATGEAGELFF.

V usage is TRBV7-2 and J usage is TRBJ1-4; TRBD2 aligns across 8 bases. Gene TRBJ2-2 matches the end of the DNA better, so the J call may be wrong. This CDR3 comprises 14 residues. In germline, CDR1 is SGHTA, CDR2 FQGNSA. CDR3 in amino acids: CASSTLGGRGELFF. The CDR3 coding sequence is TGTGCCAGCAGCACCCTAGGCGGGAGGGGGGAGCTGTTTTTT.

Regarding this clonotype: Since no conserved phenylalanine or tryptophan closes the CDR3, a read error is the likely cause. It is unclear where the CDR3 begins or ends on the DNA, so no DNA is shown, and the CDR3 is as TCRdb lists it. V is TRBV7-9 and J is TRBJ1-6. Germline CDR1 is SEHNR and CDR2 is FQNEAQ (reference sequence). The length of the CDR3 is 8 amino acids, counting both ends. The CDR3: CASSSTDY.

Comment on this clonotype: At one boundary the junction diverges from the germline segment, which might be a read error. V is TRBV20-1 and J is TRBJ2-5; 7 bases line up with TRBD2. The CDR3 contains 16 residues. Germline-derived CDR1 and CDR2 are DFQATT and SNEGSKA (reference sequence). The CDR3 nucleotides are TGCAGTGCTGGAGATGGAACTAGCGTGGACCAAGAGACCCAGTACTTC. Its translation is CSAGDGTSVDQETQYF.

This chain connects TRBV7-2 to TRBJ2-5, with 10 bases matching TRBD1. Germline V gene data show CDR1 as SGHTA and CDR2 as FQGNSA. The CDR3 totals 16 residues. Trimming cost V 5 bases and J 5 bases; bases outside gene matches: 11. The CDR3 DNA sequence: TGTGCCAGCAGCCCGGCCGGGACAGGGGAGCTGGAGACCCAGTACTTC. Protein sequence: CASSPAGTGELETQYF.

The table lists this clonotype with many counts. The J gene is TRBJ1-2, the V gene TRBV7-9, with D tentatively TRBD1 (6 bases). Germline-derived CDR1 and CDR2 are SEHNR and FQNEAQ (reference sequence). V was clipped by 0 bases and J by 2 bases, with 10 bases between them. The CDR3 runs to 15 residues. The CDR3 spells CASSLAIQGNYGYTF. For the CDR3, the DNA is TGTGCCAGCAGCTTAGCGATACAGGGAAACTATGGCTACACCTTC. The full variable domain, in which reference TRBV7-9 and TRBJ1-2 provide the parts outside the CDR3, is DTGVSQNPRHKITKRGQNVTFRCDPISEHNRLYWYRQTLGQGPEFLTYFQNEAQLEKSRLLSDRFSAERPKGSFSTLEIQRTEQGDSAMYLCASSLAIQGNYGYTFGSGTRLTVV.

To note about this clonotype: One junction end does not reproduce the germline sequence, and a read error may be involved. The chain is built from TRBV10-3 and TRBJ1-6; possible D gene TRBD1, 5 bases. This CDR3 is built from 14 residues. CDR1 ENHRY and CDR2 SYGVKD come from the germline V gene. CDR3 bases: TGTGCCAGCAGTTTAACAGGCGGACTTTCACCCCTCCACTTT. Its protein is CASSLTGGLSPLHF.

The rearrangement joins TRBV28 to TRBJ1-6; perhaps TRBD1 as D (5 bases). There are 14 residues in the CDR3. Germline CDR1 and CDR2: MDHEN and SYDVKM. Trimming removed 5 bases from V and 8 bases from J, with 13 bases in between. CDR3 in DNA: TGTGCCAGCAGTCTCTATGGGACGGATTCACCCCTCCACTTT. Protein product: CASSLYGTDSPLHF.

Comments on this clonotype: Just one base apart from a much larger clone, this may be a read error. CDR3 sequence (DNA): TGTGCCAGCAGTGGGAGGGGTGCGGGCTATGGCTACGCCTTC. It yields the protein CASSGRGAGYGYAF. The chain links TRBV25-1 to TRBJ1-2; D possibly corresponds to TRBD1 (5 bases). This CDR3 has 14 amino acids. Germline V gives CDR1 MGHDK, CDR2 SYGVNS.

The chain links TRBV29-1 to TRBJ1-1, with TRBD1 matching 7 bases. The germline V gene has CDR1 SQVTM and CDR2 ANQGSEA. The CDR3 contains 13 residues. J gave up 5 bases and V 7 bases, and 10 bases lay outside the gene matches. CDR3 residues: CSGENRGGTEAFF. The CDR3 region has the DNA TGCAGCGGCGAAAACAGGGGAGGTACTGAAGCTTTCTTT.

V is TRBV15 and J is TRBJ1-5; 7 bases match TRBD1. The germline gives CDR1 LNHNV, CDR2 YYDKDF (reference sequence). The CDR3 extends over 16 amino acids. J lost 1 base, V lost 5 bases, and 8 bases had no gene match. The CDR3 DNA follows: TGTGCCACCAGCGACCCAAGGGACAGAAGCAATCAGCCCCAGCATTTT. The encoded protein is CATSDPRDRSNQPQHF.

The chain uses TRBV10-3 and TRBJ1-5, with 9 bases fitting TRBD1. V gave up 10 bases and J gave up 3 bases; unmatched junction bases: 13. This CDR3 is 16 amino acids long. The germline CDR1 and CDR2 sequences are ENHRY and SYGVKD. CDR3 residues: CASSQGWTGVNQPQHF. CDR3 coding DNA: TGTGCCAGCAGCCAAGGGTGGACAGGGGTCAATCAGCCCCAGCATTTT.

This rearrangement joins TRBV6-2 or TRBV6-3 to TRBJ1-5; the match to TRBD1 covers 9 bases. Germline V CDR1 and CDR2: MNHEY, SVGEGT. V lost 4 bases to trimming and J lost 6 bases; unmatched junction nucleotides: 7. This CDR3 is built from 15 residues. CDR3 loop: CASSFWTGAIQPQHF. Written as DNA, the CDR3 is TGTGCCAGCAGTTTCTGGACAGGGGCGATTCAGCCCCAGCATTTT.

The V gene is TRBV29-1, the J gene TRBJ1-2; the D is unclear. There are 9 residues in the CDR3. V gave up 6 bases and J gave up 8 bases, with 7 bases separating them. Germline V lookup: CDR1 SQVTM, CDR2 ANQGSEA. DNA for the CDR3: TGCAGCGTCGCGGGGGGCTACACCTTC. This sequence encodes CSVAGGYTF.